The rows below give T cell receptor delta chains drawn from one sample of a study of Vδ1+ human thymocytes. TCRdb called clones anew from the multiplex PCR reads with CATT. This table has 80,000 or so delta-chain clones, around 34% appearing once. Input material: Vdelta1+ gamma-delta thymocytes from the thymus. These receptors all come from a boy less than two years old who had congenital heart surgery. The conserved cysteine and the conserved F or W are not part of the CDR3 here. The D gene is left open where the match is weak.

D: TRDD3
J: TRDJ1
V: TRDV1
CDR3: ALGESAGGISEYTDKLI

D: NA
J: TRDJ1
V: TRDV1
CDR3: ALGELGIRGYTDKLI

D: TRDD3
J: TRDJ1
V: TRDV1
CDR3: ALAGGYSGGGYAERDKLI

D: NA
J: TRDJ1
V: TRDV1
CDR3: ALGELIIEDTHTDKLI

D: NA
J: TRDJ1
V: TRDV1
CDR3: ALGELPLGDKLI

D: NA
J: TRDJ1
V: TRDV1
CDR3: ALGTAFLPYWGINYTDKLI

D: TRDD3
J: TRDJ1
V: TRDV1
CDR3: ALGTRGIRGMTDKLI

D: TRDD3
J: TRDJ1
V: TRDV1
CDR3: ALGEQTAFPWGIRNSDKLI

D: TRDD3
J: TRDJ1
V: TRDV1
CDR3: ALGIRPPKYWGIITHYTDKLI

D: TRDD3
J: TRDJ1
V: TRDV1
CDR3: ALGEHWGIRADTDKLI

D: TRDD3
J: TRDJ1
V: TRDV1
CDR3: ALGEPGVKLLDWGIYTDKLI

D: NA
J: TRDJ1
V: TRDV1
CDR3: ALGEVGPHGGASYTDKLI

D: NA
J: TRDJ1
V: TRDV1
CDR3: ALGGLFRRATDKLI

D: TRDD3
J: TRDJ1
V: TRDV1
CDR3: ALGELSQGGYPDKLI

D: NA
J: TRDJ1
V: TRDV1
CDR3: ALGDLPTGAGRITFDKLI

D: NA
J: TRDJ1
V: TRDV1
CDR3: ALGELLPLYTDKLI

D: NA
J: TRDJ1
V: TRDV1
CDR3: ALGNPSYLGGPDKLI

D: NA
J: TRDJ1
V: TRDV2
CDR3: ACATAVSTDKLI

D: TRDD3
J: TRDJ1
V: TRDV1
CDR3: ALGEPSSTHIRGLIGTSAGGYWSDKLI

D: NA
J: TRDJ1
V: TRDV1
CDR3: ALGVPSPGAGGKLI

D: TRDD3
J: TRDJ1
V: TRDV1
CDR3: ALGEKVGDTRSEGHTDKLI

D: NA
J: TRDJ1
V: TRDV1
CDR3: ALGELVLGRYTHPPDTDKLI

D: NA
J: TRDJ1
V: TRDV1
CDR3: ALGLRGGCDKLI

D: TRDD3
J: TRDJ1
V: TRDV1
CDR3: ALGELIVVAGGRAYTDKLI

D: NA
J: TRDJ1
V: TRDV1
CDR3: ALGELRRPGWGNHTDKLI

D: TRDD3
J: TRDJ1
V: TRDV1
CDR3: ALGVPAFWGHYTDKLI

D: TRDD3
J: TRDJ1
V: TRDV2
CDR3: ACDTVLGTPLVGLI

D: NA
J: TRDJ1
V: TRDV1
CDR3: ALGENLPLNRVDKLI

D: NA
J: TRDJ1
V: TRDV1
CDR3: ALGDPKHRNSLHPPLGIETDKLI

D: NA
J: TRDJ1
V: TRDV1
CDR3: ALGATGDLCDKLI

D: TRDD3
J: TRDJ1
V: TRDV1
CDR3: ALGDPVRVPMRLRYWGYTPRNTDKLI

D: TRDD3
J: TRDJ1
V: TRDV1
CDR3: ALGEPAVRLGDTPGYKLI

D: TRDD3
J: TRDJ1
V: TRDV1
CDR3: ALGAEPSTATGGCSADKLI

D: TRDD3
J: TRDJ1
V: TRDV1
CDR3: ALGERSRGLGDPTYTDKLI

D: TRDD3
J: TRDJ1
V: TRDV2
CDR3: ACNSPPPRGIEGYDKLI

D: TRDD3
J: TRDJ1
V: TRDV1
CDR3: ALGTGGLGDWTDKLI

D: NA
J: TRDJ1
V: TRDV1
CDR3: ALGKTRLPDKLI